This T cell receptor beta chain was observed in a study of cytomegalovirus exposure and HLA in healthy donors. On this clone itself: Its specificity is unknown.

Primers included in the PCR were 60 Vbeta and 13 Jbeta primers. The data were produced by immunoSEQ multiplex PCR, yet TCRdb's version contains in-frame clones alone and is incomplete. The sample has about 160,000 clones, 75% to 85% seen once. V lost 4 bases, J lost 3 bases, and 7 bases stayed unmatched. The CDR3 consists of 16 residues. Per germline, CDR1 SGHKS and CDR2 YYEKEE (reference sequence). Study conclusions and caveats: Later analysis associated a missense DCLRE1C variant with TCR beta V- and J-gene trimming. A further, later analysis showed that HLA-associated TCR beta chains (compared with equally common others) were more clonally expanded. Presence/absence analyses supposed approximately even sequencing depth among donors. The classifier was said to identify cytomegalovirus status with high specificity and sensitivity.

The sequenced sample was PBMCs. The sequence derives from a man aged 45 to 65 in good health and CMV-seropositive. This chain joins TRBV5-5 and TRBJ1-5; 10 bases match TRBD1. The CDR3 bases are TGTGCCAGCAGCAAAGACAGGGGGCGCGTCAATCAGCCCCAGCATTTT. It is translated as CASSKDRGRVNQPQHF.